This T cell receptor (beta chain) was identified in a study of OX40 agonist ivuxolimab in advanced cancers. Study summary: Of mixed ages from about 23 to 85 and averaging 60 years, the group was 65% to 85% male. Broader study findings: CD8+ T cells showed, on average, more clonal expansion than CD4+ cells.

Sequencing was performed with immunoSEQ multiplex PCR; in TCRdb, only in-frame clones are kept and a portion is missing. This sample has about 79,000 clones, with roughly 94% found just once. Note on this clone: Its antigen remains unidentified.

V lost 11 bases, J lost 5 bases, and 24 bases lay in between. The CDR3 runs 16 residues. CDR1 is LNHDA, CDR2 SQIVND, per germline (reference sequence). J is TRBJ2-2 and V is TRBV19; D may be TRBD2 (6 bases). The source is an adult with an advanced solid tumor such as melanoma, head and neck, liver or kidney cancer. Material: CD4+ or CD8+ T cells sorted from blood, obtained in a trial of the OX40 agonist ivuxolimab. CDR3 nucleotides: TGTGCCGCGCCTCGCTGGGGACTCGTTATAACCGGGGAGCTGTTTTTT. It specifies CAAPRWGLVITGELFF.